This T cell receptor (beta chain) was found in a study of blood T cell repertoires in COVID-19. This table comes from immunoSEQ multiplex PCR, and its TCRdb copy is limited to in-frame clones, with some not included. Of over 150,000 clones in the sample, around 82% were seen once. V lost 1 base, J lost 8 bases, and 8 bases stayed unmatched. Germline values: CDR1 KGHSH, CDR2 LQKENI. CDR3 size: 16 residues. The clonotype originates from a man aged 35 to 55 who had recovered from COVID-19. The sample consisted of PBMCs or T cells enriched from blood (not recorded which). The chain combines TRBV18 with TRBJ1-5, with 10 positions matching TRBD1. CDR3 in amino acids: CASSPQGQGNFEPQHF. The DNA for the CDR3 is TGTGCCAGCTCACCACAGGGACAGGGGAACTTTGAGCCCCAGCATTTT.